This T cell receptor (beta chain) was obtained from a study of blood T cells in healthy people across ages. Study-level findings and limits: Conclusively comparing naive with antigen-experienced cells was impossible with unsorted PBMCs.

Together with a sample-barcoded 5' primer, a J-beta primer mix was included in a second PCR lasting about 7 to 11 cycles. TCRdb ran MiXCR on the 5' RACE reads and lists one entry per CDR3 protein. The sample lists around 1,000,000 distinct CDR3 sequences; 25% were seen once. For this clonotype: Its antigen is undetermined.

The germline gives CDR1 MNHEY, CDR2 SVGEGT. The trim removed 4 bases at V and 6 bases at J, leaving 2 bases unmatched. The CDR3 covers 14 residues. The same specimen was also included in a second study, on T cells of mothers and their children.

Sequencing used blood. The rearrangement links TRBV6-2 or TRBV6-3 to TRBJ2-1; 11 bases line up with TRBD1. The sequence was collected from a girl aged 2 to 10 in good health. The CDR3 DNA reads as TGTGCCAGCAGTTGGGGACAGGGGGGCAATGAGCAGTTCTTC. It yields the protein CASSWGQGGNEQFF.